Following are 9 T cell receptor delta chains from one sample sequenced in a study of γδ T cells in repeated Plasmodium falciparum infection. TCRdb reprocessed the multiplex PCR reads using CATT. Of 90,000 to 95,000 delta-chain clones listed, more than 0.85% are singletons. Vgamma9/Vdelta2+ and Vdelta2-negative gammadelta T cells were flow-sorted from PBMC for bulk sequencing. Sequenced material: gamma-delta T cells from blood. Receptors originate from a pool of human donors (malaria-infected and uninfected, not separated).

This clone appeared many times. The likely explanation is a read error, given a far larger clone one base away. Different DNA sequences within this sample yield the same CDR3. The rearrangement uses TRDV1 and TRDJ1; 8 bases fit TRDD3. This CDR3 spans 18 amino acids. The V and J ends lost 0 bases and 2 bases, in that order; junction bases with no gene match: 11. The germline V gene encodes CDR1 TSWWSYY and CDR2 QGS. The CDR3 DNA reads as TGTGCTCTTGGGGAACTCTGGGGGACCCGTTACGGGACCGATAAACTCATCTTT. Its protein is CALGELWGTRYGTDKLIF.

This clone was found many times. One end of the junction varies from germline; a read error may be responsible. The chain joins TRDV1 to TRDJ1, with 9 bases aligning to TRDD3. As TCRdb names no J gene, one was assigned here on the basis of a DNA match to germline. This CDR3 has 23 amino acids. The germline V gene has CDR1 TSWWSYY and CDR2 QGS. In DNA form, the CDR3 reads TGTGCTCTTGAGGAACGCGTTTCTCCTAGGACTGGGGGACCTGCCCCCTACACCGATAAACTCATCTTT. Translating gives CALEERVSPRTGGPAPYTDKLIF.

This clone was seen ten or more times. This chain links TRDV2 with TRDJ1; no clear D. The J gene, absent from TCRdb, was called here by matching the DNA to germline. V was clipped by 0 bases and J by 3 bases, with 19 bases between them. CDR3 length: 17 residues. Germline V lookup: CDR1 GEAIGNYY, CDR2 EKD. The CDR3 is CACDTVARTEVADKLIF. The CDR3 bases are TGTGCCTGTGACACCGTGGCACGTACTGAAGTTGCCGATAAACTCATCTTT.

This clone was picked up many times. The CDR3 bases are TGTGCCTGTGACACCGGAGGTCTGGGGGACGCCCCTTACACCGATAAACTCATCTTT. Residues: CACDTGGLGDAPYTDKLIF. The chain joins TRDV2 to TRDJ1; TRDD3 matches at 8 bases. The J gene is absent in TCRdb and was assigned here via DNA matching to germline. Germline V gene lookup returns CDR1 GEAIGNYY and CDR2 EKD. J lost 0 bases, V lost 0 bases, and 14 bases had no gene match. The CDR3 sequence is 19 residues long.

As regards this clone: It differs at one base from a far larger clone, so likely a read error. Within the sample, other DNA sequences also encode this same CDR3. V is TRDV2 and J is TRDJ1; possibly TRDD2 or TRDD3 for D (5 bases each). Because TCRdb records no J gene, it was assigned here through a match of the DNA to germline. The CDR3 has 22 amino acids. Germline-derived CDR1 and CDR2 are GEAIGNYY and EKD. The V end was cut by 5 bases, the J end by 0 bases, with 36 bases between. The CDR3 loop is CACARKNPTLGDGTLYTDKLIF. CDR3 in DNA: TGTGCCTGTGCCAGAAAGAACCCTACGCTGGGTGATGGAACCCTGTACACCGATAAACTCATCTTT.

Worth noting for this clone: TCRdb shows a much larger clone's protein in place of this DNA's translation, and the two differ at residue 12, likely through a read error; the protein shown is translated from the DNA. This chain uses TRAV38-2/DV8 with TRDJ1, with 9 bases fitting TRDD3. Assignment of the J gene here rests on matching the DNA to germline, because TCRdb gives none. The length of the CDR3 is 16 residues. Germline CDR1 and CDR2: TSESDYY and QEAYKQQN. The CDR3 protein is CAPGFGGYPYTGKLIF. CDR3 coding DNA: TGTGCTCCCGGATTTGGGGGATATCCGTACACCGGTAAACTCATCTTT.

This clone has ten or more counts. The chain recombines TRDV2 with TRDJ1, with TRDD3 matching over 8 bases. The CDR3 is made up of 17 amino acids. Germline trimming cut 7 bases from V and 0 bases from J; bases unmatched to any gene: 15. Germline CDR1 reads GEAIGNYY; CDR2 reads EKD. The CDR3 region has the DNA TGTGCCTGCTCAATCAAACTGGGGGCCGCGTACACCGATAAACTCATCTTT. Protein sequence: CACSIKLGAAYTDKLIF.

In the case of this clone: This likely reflects a read error, since a far larger clone is one base away. The sample carries other DNA sequences with the same CDR3. V usage is TRDV2 and J usage is TRDJ1, with D possibly matching TRDD3 (6 bases). Germline matching of the DNA provided the J gene here, since TCRdb leaves it blank. Germline CDR1 GEAIGNYY, CDR2 EKD. Between the trimmed V and J ends, which lost 3 bases and 0 bases, there was a span of 22 bases. This CDR3 contains 18 residues. CDR3 in DNA: TGTGCCTGTGACCAACACCCGTGGGGGCTTCAAGACACCGATAAACTCATCTTT. The encoded protein is CACDQHPWGLQDTDKLIF.

To note about this clone: A far larger clone lies a single base away; this is likely a read error. At the DNA level, this CDR3 is encoded by other sequences in the same sample as well. This chain uses TRDV2 with TRDJ1, with 9 bases fitting TRDD3. As TCRdb names no J gene, one was assigned here on the basis of a DNA match to germline. Germline assignment: CDR1 GEAIGNYY and CDR2 EKD. V gave up 4 bases and J gave up 0 bases; unmatched junction bases: 17. The length of the CDR3 is 19 residues. The CDR3 reads CACDSLTGGQTEYTDKLIF. The CDR3 DNA reads as TGTGCCTGTGATTCTCTAACTGGGGGACAGACTGAGTACACCGATAAACTCATCTTT.